A single sample is the source of the 3 T cell receptor beta chains below, sequenced in a study of shared clonotypes between healthy human individuals (TCRdb year 2020). The receptor library was made with the immunoSEQ multiplex PCR assay. This is the immuneACCESS table as TCRdb keeps it, with only in-frame sequences that have V and J called. A part of the clones is gone; compared with another copy, unresolved V genes explain less than half, and the rest is unexplained. For this sample the table gives roughly 680,000 clones, of which about two thirds were detected only once. Under 2% of the sample rests with the top ten. Sequenced material: memory CD4+ T cells sorted from blood. This specimen's cell subset or site label, interpreted: CD45RA-negative fraction. The receptors derive from a woman aged 25-40 years in good health.

This clone showed up just a few times. This chain joins TRBV6-6 and TRBJ2-2; D is perhaps TRBD1 or TRBD2 (7 bases each). Trimming pared 5 bases from V and 4 bases from J, leaving 14 bases between. The CDR3 length is 15 residues. Germline loops: CDR1 MNHNY, CDR2 SVGAGI (reference sequence). CDR3 sequence: CASSSGTAGTGELFF. The CDR3 nucleotides are TGTGCCAGCAGTAGCGGGACAGCGGGCACCGGGGAGCTGTTTTTT.

This clone was seen only a few times. The chain uses TRBV11-2 and TRBJ1-1; possibly TRBD1 for D (5 bases). The germline V gene has CDR1 SGHAT and CDR2 FQNNGV. V was trimmed by 3 bases and J by 1 base, leaving 6 bases between them. The CDR3 sequence is 13 residues long. The CDR3 is CASSFTGNTEAFF. CDR3 nucleotides: TGTGCCAGCAGCTTCACAGGGAACACTGAAGCTTTCTTT.

This clone was observed a single time. V is TRBV10-3 and J is TRBJ2-1, with no clear D. The CDR3 is 15 residues long. In germline, CDR1 is ENHRY, CDR2 SYGVKD. V was trimmed by 2 bases and J by 0 bases, leaving 8 bases between them. CDR3: CAISEGSYSYNEQFF. DNA of the CDR3: TGTGCCATCAGTGAGGGTAGTTACTCCTACAATGAGCAGTTCTTC.